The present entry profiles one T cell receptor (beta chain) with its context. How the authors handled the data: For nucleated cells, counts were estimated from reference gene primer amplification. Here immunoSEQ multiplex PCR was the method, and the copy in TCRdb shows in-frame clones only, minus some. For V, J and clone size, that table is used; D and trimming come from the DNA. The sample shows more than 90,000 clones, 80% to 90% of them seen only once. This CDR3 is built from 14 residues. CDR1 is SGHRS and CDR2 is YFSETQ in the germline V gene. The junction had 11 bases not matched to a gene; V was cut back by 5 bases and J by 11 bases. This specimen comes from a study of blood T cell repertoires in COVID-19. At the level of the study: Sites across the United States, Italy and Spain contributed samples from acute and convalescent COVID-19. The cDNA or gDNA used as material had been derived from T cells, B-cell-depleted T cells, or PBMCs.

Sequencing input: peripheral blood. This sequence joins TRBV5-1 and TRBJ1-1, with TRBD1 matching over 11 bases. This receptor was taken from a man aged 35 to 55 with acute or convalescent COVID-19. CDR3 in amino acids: CASSLDRDRGEAFF. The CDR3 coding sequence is TGCGCCAGCAGTCTTGACCGGGACAGGGGGGAGGCTTTCTTT. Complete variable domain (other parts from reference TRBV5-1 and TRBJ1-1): KAGVTQTPRYLIKTRGQQVTLSCSPISGHRSVSWYQQTPGQGLQFLFEYFSETQRNKGNFPGRFSGRQFSNSRSEMNVSTLELGDSALYLCASSLDRDRGEAFFGQGTRLTVV.